The present TCR beta chain was sequenced within a study of chemoradiotherapy in HPV16-positive cancers. Study outcomes and limitations: Non-HPV-specific T cells did not expand in tumors during treatment, whereas candidate HPV-specific clones and E7-related motifs did.

This clone was picked up a small number of times. Its specificity is unknown. The CDR3 loop spans 15 amino acids. The junction had 2 bases not matched to a gene; V was cut back by 2 bases and J by 5 bases. Germline CDR1 reads KGHSH; CDR2 reads LQKENI. The table came from immunoSEQ multiplex PCR; TCRdb's copy has only in-frame clones and leaves some out. The top ten hold around 2.4% of the sample, which has about 12,000 clones, more than 70% seen once. The TCR comes from a human donor with HPV-associated anogenital cancer. The V and J genes are TRBV18 and TRBJ2-2; 10 bases line up with TRBD2. Sample collection occurred from a patient who underwent chemoradiotherapy. The CDR3 loop is CASSPMGLATGELFF. The CDR3 DNA is TGTGCCAGCTCACCAATGGGACTAGCGACCGGGGAGCTGTTTTTT.